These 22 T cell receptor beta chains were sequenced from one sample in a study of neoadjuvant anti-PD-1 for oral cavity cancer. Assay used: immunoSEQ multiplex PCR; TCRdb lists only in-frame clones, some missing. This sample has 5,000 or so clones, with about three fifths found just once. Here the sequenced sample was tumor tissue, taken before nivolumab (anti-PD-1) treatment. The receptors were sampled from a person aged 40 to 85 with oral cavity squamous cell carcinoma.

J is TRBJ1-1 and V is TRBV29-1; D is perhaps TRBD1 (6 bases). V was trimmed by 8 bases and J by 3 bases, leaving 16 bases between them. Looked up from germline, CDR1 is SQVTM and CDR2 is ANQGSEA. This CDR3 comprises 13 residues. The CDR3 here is CSSEGGPDTEAFF. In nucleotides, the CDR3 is TGCAGCTCCGAGGGGGGCCCAGACACTGAAGCTTTCTTT. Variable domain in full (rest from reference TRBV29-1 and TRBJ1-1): SAVISQKPSRDICQRGTSLTIQCQVDSQVTMMFWYRQQPGQSLTLIATANQGSEATYESGFVIDKFPISRPNLTFSTLTVSNMSPEDSSIYLCSSEGGPDTEAFFGQGTRLTVV.

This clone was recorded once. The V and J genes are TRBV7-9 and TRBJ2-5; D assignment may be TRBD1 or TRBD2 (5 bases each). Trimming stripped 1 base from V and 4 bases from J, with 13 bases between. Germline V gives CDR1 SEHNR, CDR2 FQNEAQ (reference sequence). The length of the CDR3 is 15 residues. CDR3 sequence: CASSLDRGTRETQYF. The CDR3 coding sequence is TGTGCCAGCAGCTTAGACAGAGGGACCCGAGAGACCCAGTACTTC.

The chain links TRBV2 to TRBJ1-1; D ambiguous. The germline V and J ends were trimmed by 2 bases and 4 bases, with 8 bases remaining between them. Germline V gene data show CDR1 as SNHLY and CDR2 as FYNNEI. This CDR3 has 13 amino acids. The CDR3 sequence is CASSESQLTEAFF. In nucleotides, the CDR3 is TGTGCCAGCAGTGAATCCCAACTCACTGAAGCTTTCTTT.

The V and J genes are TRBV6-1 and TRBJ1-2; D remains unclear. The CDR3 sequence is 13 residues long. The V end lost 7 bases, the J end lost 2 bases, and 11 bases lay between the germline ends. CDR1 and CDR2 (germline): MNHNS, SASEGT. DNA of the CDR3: TGTGCCAGCACAATAGAACCCAACTATGGCTACACCTTC. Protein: CASTIEPNYGYTF.

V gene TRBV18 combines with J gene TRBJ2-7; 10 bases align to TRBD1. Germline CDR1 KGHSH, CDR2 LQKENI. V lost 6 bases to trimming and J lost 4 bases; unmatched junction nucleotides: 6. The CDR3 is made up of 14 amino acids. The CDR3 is CASSPDRGLYEQYF. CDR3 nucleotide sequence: TGTGCCAGCTCTCCCGACAGGGGGCTGTACGAGCAGTACTTC.

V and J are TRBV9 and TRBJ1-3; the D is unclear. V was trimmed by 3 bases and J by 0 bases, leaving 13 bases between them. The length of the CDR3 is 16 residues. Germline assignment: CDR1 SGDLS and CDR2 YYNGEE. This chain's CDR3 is CASSARFSASGNTIYF. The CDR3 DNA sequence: TGTGCCAGCAGCGCCCGGTTCTCAGCCTCTGGAAACACCATATATTTT.

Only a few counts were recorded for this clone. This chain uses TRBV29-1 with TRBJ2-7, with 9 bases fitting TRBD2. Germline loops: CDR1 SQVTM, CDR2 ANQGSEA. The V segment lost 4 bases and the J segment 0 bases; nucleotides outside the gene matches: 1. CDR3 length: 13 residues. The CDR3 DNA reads TGCAGCGTTGCTAGCGGGAACTCCTACGAGCAGTACTTC. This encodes CSVASGNSYEQYF.

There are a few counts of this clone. This CDR3 reads CASSLRTDPGGYTF. The CDR3 coding sequence is TGTGCCAGCAGCTTGAGGACGGATCCGGGGGGCTACACCTTC. The chain links TRBV6-1 to TRBJ1-2; D not resolved. The CDR3 has 14 amino acids. The V end lost 6 bases, the J end lost 8 bases, and 19 bases lay between the germline ends. Germline V gene data show CDR1 as MNHNS and CDR2 as SASEGT.

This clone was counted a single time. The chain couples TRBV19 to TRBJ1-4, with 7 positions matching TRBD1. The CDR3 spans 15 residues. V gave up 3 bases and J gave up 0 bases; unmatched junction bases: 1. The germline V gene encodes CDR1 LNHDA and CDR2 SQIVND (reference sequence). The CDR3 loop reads CASSIGTATNEKLFF. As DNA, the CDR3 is TGTGCCAGTAGTATTGGGACAGCAACTAATGAAAAACTGTTTTTT.

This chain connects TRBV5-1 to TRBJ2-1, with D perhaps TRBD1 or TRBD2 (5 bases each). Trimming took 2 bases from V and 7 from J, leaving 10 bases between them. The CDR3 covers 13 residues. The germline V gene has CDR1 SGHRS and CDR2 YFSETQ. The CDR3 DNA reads TGCGCCAGCAGCTTTCAAGGGGAGAATGAGCAGTTCTTC. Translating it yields CASSFQGENEQFF.

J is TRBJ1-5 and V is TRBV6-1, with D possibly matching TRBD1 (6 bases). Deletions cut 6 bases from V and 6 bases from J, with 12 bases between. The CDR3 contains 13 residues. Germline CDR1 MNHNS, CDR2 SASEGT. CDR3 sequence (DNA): TGTGCCAGCAGCGCCGACAGGTCTCAGCCCCAGCATTTT. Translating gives CASSADRSQPQHF.

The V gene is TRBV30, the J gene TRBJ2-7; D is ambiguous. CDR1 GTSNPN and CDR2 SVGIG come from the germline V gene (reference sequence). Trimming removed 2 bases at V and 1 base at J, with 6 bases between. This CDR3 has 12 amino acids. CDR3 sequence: CAWSFVSYEQYF. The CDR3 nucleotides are TGTGCCTGGAGTTTTGTTTCCTACGAGCAGTACTTC.

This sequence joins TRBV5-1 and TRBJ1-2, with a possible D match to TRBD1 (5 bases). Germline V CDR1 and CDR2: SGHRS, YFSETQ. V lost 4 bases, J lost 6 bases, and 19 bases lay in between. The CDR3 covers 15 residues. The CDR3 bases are TGCGCCAGCAGCCCCTCGGACCGGGACTCCCATGGCTACACCTTC. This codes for CASSPSDRDSHGYTF.

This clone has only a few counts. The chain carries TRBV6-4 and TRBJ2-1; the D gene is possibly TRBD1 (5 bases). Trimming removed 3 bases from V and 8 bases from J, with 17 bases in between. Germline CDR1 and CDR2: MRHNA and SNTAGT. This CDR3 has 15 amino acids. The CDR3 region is CASSESAIGAYEQFF. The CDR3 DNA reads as TGTGCCAGCAGTGAAAGCGCTATTGGGGCCTATGAGCAGTTCTTC.

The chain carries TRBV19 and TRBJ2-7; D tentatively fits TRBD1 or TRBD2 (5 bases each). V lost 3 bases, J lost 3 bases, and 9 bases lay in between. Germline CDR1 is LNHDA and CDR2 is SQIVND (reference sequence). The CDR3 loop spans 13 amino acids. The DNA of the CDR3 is TGTGCCAGTAGTATTAATGGGGGCTACGAGCAGTACTTC. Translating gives CASSINGGYEQYF.

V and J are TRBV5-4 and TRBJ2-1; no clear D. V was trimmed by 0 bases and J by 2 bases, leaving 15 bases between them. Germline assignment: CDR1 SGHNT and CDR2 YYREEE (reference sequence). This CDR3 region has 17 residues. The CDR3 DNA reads TGTGCCAGCAGCTTGGGTGGCCGGAGTGGGGCCTACAATGAGCAGTTCTTC. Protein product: CASSLGGRSGAYNEQFF.

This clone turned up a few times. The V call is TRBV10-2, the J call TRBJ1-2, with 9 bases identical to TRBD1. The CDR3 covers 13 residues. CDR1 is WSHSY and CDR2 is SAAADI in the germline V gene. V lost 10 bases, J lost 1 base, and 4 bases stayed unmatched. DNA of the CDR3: TGCGCCACCGGGACAGGGAGTAACTATGGCTACACCTTC. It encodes CATGTGSNYGYTF.

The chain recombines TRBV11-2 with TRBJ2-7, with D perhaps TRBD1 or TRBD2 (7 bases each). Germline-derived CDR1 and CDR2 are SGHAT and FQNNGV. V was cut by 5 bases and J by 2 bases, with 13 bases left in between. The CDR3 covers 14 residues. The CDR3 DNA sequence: TGTGCCAGCAGCCCGACAGGGAGGGCCTACGAGCAGTACTTC. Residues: CASSPTGRAYEQYF.

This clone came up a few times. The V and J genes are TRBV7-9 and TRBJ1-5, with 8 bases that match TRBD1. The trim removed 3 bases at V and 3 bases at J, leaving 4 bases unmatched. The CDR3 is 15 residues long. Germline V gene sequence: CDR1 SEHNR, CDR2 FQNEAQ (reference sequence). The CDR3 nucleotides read TGTGCCAGCAGCTTGGGGACAGGTCTCAATCAGCCCCAGCATTTT. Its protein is CASSLGTGLNQPQHF.

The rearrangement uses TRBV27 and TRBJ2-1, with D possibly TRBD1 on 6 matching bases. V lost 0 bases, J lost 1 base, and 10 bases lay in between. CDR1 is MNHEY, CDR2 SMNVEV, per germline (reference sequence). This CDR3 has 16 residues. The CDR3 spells CASSLSGRGSYNEQFF. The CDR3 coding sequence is TGTGCCAGCAGTTTATCCGGCAGGGGATCCTACAATGAGCAGTTCTTC.

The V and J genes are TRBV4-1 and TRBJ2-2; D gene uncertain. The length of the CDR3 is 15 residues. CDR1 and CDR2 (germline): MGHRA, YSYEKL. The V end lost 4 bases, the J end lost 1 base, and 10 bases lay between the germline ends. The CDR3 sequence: CASSPRRGNTGELFF. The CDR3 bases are TGCGCCAGCAGCCCCCGTAGAGGGAACACCGGGGAGCTGTTTTTT.

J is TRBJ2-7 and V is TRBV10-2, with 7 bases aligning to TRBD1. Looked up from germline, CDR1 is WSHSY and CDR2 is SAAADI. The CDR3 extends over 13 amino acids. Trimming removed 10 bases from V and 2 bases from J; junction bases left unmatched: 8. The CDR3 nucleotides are TGCGCCACGTGGGACAGCCGCGCCTACGAGCAGTACTTC. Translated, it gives CATWDSRAYEQYF.